The 32 T cell receptor beta chains below come from one sample, sequenced in a study of blood T cell repertoires in COVID-19. Here immunoSEQ multiplex PCR was the method, and the copy in TCRdb shows in-frame clones only, minus some. Seen here are more than 150,000 clones, about 95% observed once, and the top ten hold about 0.76%. The specimen sequenced was peripheral blood. These receptors were obtained from a man aged 25 to 40 with COVID-19, enrolled during active disease.

This clone was counted a single time. V and J are TRBV7-3 and TRBJ2-1; 8 bases agree with TRBD2. The CDR3 runs to 14 residues. Losses at the gene ends were 2 bases for V and 7 bases for J; bases not matched to a gene: 4. Per germline, CDR1 SGHTA and CDR2 FQGTGA. Here the CDR3 reads CASSLAGGSNEQFF. The CDR3 coding sequence is TGTGCCAGCAGCTTAGCGGGGGGTTCGAATGAGCAGTTCTTC.

This clone has only one observation. The V gene is TRBV2, the J gene TRBJ1-6, with TRBD1 identical over 10 bases. This CDR3 has 16 residues. The germline V gene encodes CDR1 SNHLY and CDR2 FYNNEI. Trimming cost V 5 bases and J 9 bases; bases outside gene matches: 10. The DNA of the CDR3 is TGTGCCAGCAGTCGACCTAGACAGGGGGCGACTTCACCCCTCCACTTT. Protein product: CASSRPRQGATSPLHF.

The genes are TRBV30 and TRBJ1-6; no firm D call. The germline gives CDR1 GTSNPN, CDR2 SVGIG (reference sequence). V gave up 0 bases and J gave up 7 bases, with 13 bases separating them. CDR3 length equals 15 residues. CDR3 nucleotide sequence: TGTGCCTGGAGTGTAGCGGCAGTAGGGAATTCACCCCTCCACTTT. It yields the protein CAWSVAAVGNSPLHF.

The chain combines TRBV24-1 with TRBJ2-3; no definite D call. The V end lost 0 bases, the J end lost 2 bases, and 14 bases lay between the germline ends. The CDR3 contains 17 residues. Germline V gives CDR1 KGHDR, CDR2 SFDVKD. CDR3 in DNA: TGTGCCACCAGTGATTTGTCTAATCATATCGCCACAGATACGCAGTATTTT. Its protein product is CATSDLSNHIATDTQYF.

The chain joins TRBV29-1 to TRBJ1-6; possibly TRBD1 for D (5 bases). The CDR3 spans 13 residues. Germline CDR1 SQVTM, CDR2 ANQGSEA. The CDR3 DNA sequence: TGCGGGACTCGGGGGACGGACAATTCACCCCTCCACTTT. Translation: CGTRGTDNSPLHF.

The V call is TRBV7-9, the J call TRBJ1-2; 9 bases align to TRBD1. The CDR3 consists of 14 residues. The germline gives CDR1 SEHNR, CDR2 FQNEAQ (reference sequence). The ends lost 7 bases at V and 8 bases at J; junction bases unmatched: 11. The DNA for the CDR3 is TGTGCCAGCAACCTAGGGGACAGGGTAGGCGGCTACACCTTC. It translates to CASNLGDRVGGYTF.

The chain links TRBV9 to TRBJ1-1, with 10 bases fitting TRBD1. Germline lookup yields CDR1 SGDLS and CDR2 YYNGEE. This CDR3 is built from 14 residues. The ends lost 4 bases at V and 11 bases at J; junction bases unmatched: 11. CDR3 sequence: CASSPSGTGASAFF. The DNA for the CDR3 is TGTGCCAGCAGCCCCTCGGGGACAGGGGCTTCGGCTTTCTTT. The full variable domain, with the rest looked up from reference TRBV9 and TRBJ1-1, is DSGVTQTPKHLITATGQRVTLRCSPRSGDLSVYWYQQSLDQGLQFLIQYYNGEERAKGNILERFSAQQFPDLHSELNLSSLELGDSALYFCASSPSGTGASAFFGQGTRLTVV.

This chain joins TRBV4-1 and TRBJ1-1, with 7 bases matching TRBD1. With V trimmed by 3 bases and J by 2 bases, 6 bases remained unmatched. The CDR3 loop spans 15 amino acids. CDR1 is MGHRA and CDR2 is YSYEKL in the germline V gene. The CDR3 nucleotides are TGCGCCAGCAGCCAGGCCGGGACAGCCAACACTGAAGCTTTCTTT. It translates to CASSQAGTANTEAFF.

The V and J genes are TRBV6-6 and TRBJ1-6; 7 bases fit TRBD1. Germline V gives CDR1 MNHNY, CDR2 SVGAGI (reference sequence). V shed 5 bases and J 10 bases; nucleotides not matched to a gene: 8. The CDR3 covers 14 residues. The CDR3 sequence: CASSAGQDGSPLHF. CDR3 nucleotides: TGTGCCAGCAGTGCCGGACAGGACGGGTCACCCCTCCACTTT.

The gene calls are TRBV19 and TRBJ1-5; 8 bases align to TRBD1. The V segment lost 4 bases and the J segment 1 base; nucleotides outside the gene matches: 3. CDR3 length equals 15 residues. CDR1 LNHDA and CDR2 SQIVND come from the germline V gene (reference sequence). The CDR3, as DNA: TGTGCCAGTAGTACGGGACAGGCAAGCAATCAGCCCCAGCATTTT. This codes for CASSTGQASNQPQHF. Variable domain in full (rest from reference TRBV19 and TRBJ1-5): DGGITQSPKYLFRKEGQNVTLSCEQNLNHDAMYWYRQDPGQGLRLIYYSQIVNDFQKGDIAEGYSVSREKKESFPLTVTSAQKNPTAFYLCASSTGQASNQPQHFGDGTRLSIL.

The V and J genes are TRBV6-5 and TRBJ1-3; tentatively, D is TRBD1 (5 bases). V was trimmed by 8 bases and J by 2 bases, leaving 10 bases between them. This CDR3 spans 13 amino acids. Germline loops: CDR1 MNHEY, CDR2 SVGAGI. In nucleotides, the CDR3 is TGTGCCAGCGGGGCCGGACCTGGAAACACCATATATTTT. It encodes CASGAGPGNTIYF.

This clone was observed a few times. The chain has TRBV4-2 and TRBJ2-7; D uncertain. CDR1 is LGHNA, CDR2 YNFKEQ, per germline. The CDR3 is 14 residues long. V shed 0 bases and J shed 5 bases, with 11 bases lying between them. In DNA form, the CDR3 reads TGTGCCAGCAGCCAAGACCTTATTACAGACGAGCAGTACTTC. Protein product: CASSQDLITDEQYF.

The genes are TRBV18 and TRBJ2-1; a possible D gene is TRBD2 (5 bases). The germline V gene encodes CDR1 KGHSH and CDR2 LQKENI. Trimming took off 5 bases at V and 5 bases at J, with 19 bases between the two ends. This CDR3 comprises 16 residues. The CDR3 nucleotides are TGTGCCAGCTCATCCCGTGGTGCTTTCGGGAACAATGAGCAGTTCTTC. Protein sequence: CASSSRGAFGNNEQFF.

The chain links TRBV7-6 to TRBJ1-1; TRBD1 matches at 9 bases. V lost 1 base, J lost 7 bases, and 10 bases stayed unmatched. The germline V gene encodes CDR1 SGHVS and CDR2 FNYEAQ. The CDR3 is 16 amino acids. The CDR3 bases are TGTGCCAGCAGCTTAGGACCGACAGGGGGAGTAGATGAAGCTTTCTTT. Translation gives CASSLGPTGGVDEAFF.

The chain's CDR3 is CASSPLTPVTQYF. Here the CDR3 DNA reads TGCGCCAGCAGCCCCCTGACACCAGTTACGCAGTATTTT. The chain has TRBV4-1 and TRBJ2-3; unclear D gene. V was cut by 4 bases and J by 8 bases, with 13 bases left in between. Germline V lookup: CDR1 MGHRA, CDR2 YSYEKL. The CDR3 runs to 13 residues.

The chain recombines TRBV24-1 with TRBJ2-3; TRBD2 matches at 8 bases. Losses at the gene ends were 3 bases for V and 5 bases for J; bases not matched to a gene: 9. CDR3 length: 16 residues. Germline CDR1 reads KGHDR; CDR2 reads SFDVKD. The CDR3 region is CATSDPSGGRGDTQYF. CDR3 bases: TGTGCCACCAGTGATCCCTCGGGGGGGCGCGGAGATACGCAGTATTTT.

J is TRBJ2-7 and V is TRBV6-5; 9 nucleotides line up with TRBD2. Germline V gene sequence: CDR1 MNHEY, CDR2 SVGAGI. The length of the CDR3 is 15 residues. With V trimmed by 2 bases and J by 6 bases, 8 bases remained unmatched. The CDR3 sequence is CASSYSQRGEGEQYF. The CDR3 coding sequence is TGTGCCAGCAGTTACAGTCAGCGGGGGGAAGGCGAGCAGTACTTC.

The genes are TRBV2 and TRBJ2-5; TRBD2 might be the D (5 bases). The CDR3 is 15 residues long. From germline, CDR1 is SNHLY and CDR2 FYNNEI. Trimming left V 5 bases short and J 2 bases short, with 15 bases between. CDR3 residues: CASSYSVEQQETQYF. As DNA, the CDR3 is TGTGCCAGCAGTTATAGCGTAGAACAACAAGAGACCCAGTACTTC.

The rearrangement uses TRBV11-2 and TRBJ2-3; the D gene is possibly TRBD2 (7 bases). The germline V and J ends were trimmed by 1 base and 9 bases, with 11 bases remaining between them. Per germline, CDR1 SGHAT and CDR2 FQNNGV. The CDR3 consists of 13 residues. CDR3: CASSLAGRGTQYF. The CDR3 DNA reads as TGTGCCAGCAGCTTAGCGGGGAGGGGGACGCAGTATTTT.

A single count supports this clone. The chain has TRBV5-4 and TRBJ1-3; maybe TRBD1 (6 bases). V lost 0 bases and J lost 2, with 6 bases in between. This CDR3 has 14 residues. In germline, CDR1 is SGHNT, CDR2 YYREEE (reference sequence). Written as DNA, the CDR3 is TGTGCCAGCAGCTTGGACAGGGCTGGAAACACCATATATTTT. Protein sequence: CASSLDRAGNTIYF.

The genes are TRBV9 and TRBJ2-7; 7 bases are shared with TRBD1. The germline gives CDR1 SGDLS, CDR2 YYNGEE. V gave up 5 bases and J gave up 2 bases; unmatched junction bases: 7. This CDR3 has 14 amino acids. CDR3 sequence: CASSRDSATYEQYF. The CDR3 region has the DNA TGTGCCAGCAGTAGGGACAGTGCTACCTACGAGCAGTACTTC.

V usage is TRBV9 and J usage is TRBJ2-7, with 7 bases fitting TRBD2. Germline V gene sequence: CDR1 SGDLS, CDR2 YYNGEE. The ends lost 0 bases at V and 2 bases at J; junction bases unmatched: 2. The CDR3 loop spans 14 amino acids. CDR3 bases: TGTGCCAGCAGCGTAGGAGCGGGGACCTACGAGCAGTACTTC. This sequence encodes CASSVGAGTYEQYF.

The chain recombines TRBV5-5 with TRBJ1-2; 9 bases align to TRBD1. Per germline, CDR1 SGHKS and CDR2 YYEKEE (reference sequence). This CDR3 has 15 residues. Trimming at V came to 4 bases and at J to 5 bases, leaving 9 bases not matched to a gene. The CDR3 reads CASSIETGGGYGYTF. Written as DNA, the CDR3 is TGTGCCAGCAGCATCGAGACAGGGGGAGGGTATGGCTACACCTTC.

The chain joins TRBV2 to TRBJ2-5, with TRBD1 identical over 9 bases. With 7 bases clipped from V and 1 base from J, the junction kept 7 bases outside the gene matches. The CDR3 has 15 amino acids. Germline CDR1 is SNHLY and CDR2 is FYNNEI. The CDR3 is CASTRDREAQETQYF. The CDR3 coding sequence is TGTGCCAGCACCCGGGACAGGGAGGCCCAAGAGACCCAGTACTTC.

The rearrangement uses TRBV7-6 and TRBJ1-1; 11 nucleotides line up with TRBD1. The CDR3 is made up of 16 amino acids. Germline loops: CDR1 SGHVS, CDR2 FNYEAQ. Trimming removed 5 bases from V and 4 bases from J; junction bases left unmatched: 9. The CDR3: CASSPGQGAGGTEAFF. In DNA form, the CDR3 reads TGTGCCAGCAGCCCCGGACAGGGGGCGGGTGGCACTGAAGCTTTCTTT.

This clone was counted a single time. The gene calls are TRBV19 and TRBJ1-3, with a possible D match to TRBD1 (6 bases). The CDR3 runs to 16 residues. Trimming took off 5 bases at V and 4 bases at J, with 18 bases between the two ends. The germline V gene encodes CDR1 LNHDA and CDR2 SQIVND (reference sequence). This CDR3 is CASSRTTGSGGNTIYF. CDR3 nucleotides: TGTGCCAGTAGTCGGACCACAGGGTCGGGAGGAAACACCATATATTTT.

V gene TRBV12-5 combines with J gene TRBJ2-1, with D tentatively TRBD1 (5 bases). The CDR3 runs 12 residues. With 5 bases removed from V and 7 bases from J, the gap between germline ends came to 9 bases. Germline V gives CDR1 LGHNT, CDR2 FRNRAP. The CDR3 DNA follows: TGTGCTAGTGGTACCAGGGATAATGAGCAGTTCTTC. It yields the protein CASGTRDNEQFF. Variable domain in full (rest from reference TRBV12-5 and TRBJ2-1): DARVTQTPRHKVTEMGQEVTMRCQPILGHNTVFWYRQTMMQGLELLAYFRNRAPLDDSGMPKDRFSAEMPDATLATLKIQPSEPRDSAVYFCASGTRDNEQFFGPGTRLTVL.

The V gene is TRBV20-1, the J gene TRBJ1-5; D perhaps matches TRBD1 (5 bases). The CDR3 loop spans 13 amino acids. Germline V CDR1 and CDR2: DFQATT, SNEGSKA (reference sequence). Trimming left V 3 bases short and J 4 bases short, with 10 bases between. The CDR3 loop reads CSASSRVNQPQHF. The DNA for the CDR3 is TGCAGTGCTAGTTCCAGGGTTAATCAGCCCCAGCATTTT.

The gene calls are TRBV2 and TRBJ2-1; 12 bases line up with TRBD2. With V trimmed by 5 bases and J by 0 bases, 5 bases remained unmatched. This CDR3 is 17 amino acids long. The germline gives CDR1 SNHLY, CDR2 FYNNEI. The CDR3 reads CASSIPSGGDSYNEQFF. CDR3 coding DNA: TGTGCCAGCAGTATACCTAGCGGGGGGGACTCCTACAATGAGCAGTTCTTC.

CDR3 in DNA: TGTGCCAGTAGTATTCGACAGGGCCGCAATGAGCAGTTCTTC. It is translated as CASSIRQGRNEQFF. The V call is TRBV19, the J call TRBJ2-1; 7 bases are shared with TRBD1. Germline CDR1 is LNHDA and CDR2 is SQIVND (reference sequence). V was clipped by 3 bases and J by 6 bases; unmatched bases: 5. The CDR3 contains 14 residues.

The chain recombines TRBV29-1 with TRBJ2-3; D is unclear. In germline, CDR1 is SQVTM, CDR2 ANQGSEA. V dropped 8 bases and J dropped 2 bases, with 8 bases sitting between them. This CDR3 has 11 amino acids. CDR3 residues: CSSEFTDTQYF. Here the CDR3 DNA reads TGCAGCTCCGAGTTCACAGATACGCAGTATTTT.

The chain joins TRBV2 to TRBJ2-1; 8 bases are shared with TRBD2. The CDR3 covers 17 residues. Per the germline V gene, CDR1 is SNHLY and CDR2 is FYNNEI. The ends lost 5 bases at V and 8 bases at J; junction bases unmatched: 17. CDR3 nucleotide sequence: TGTGCCAGCAGTACCCCCCCTGAGAGTAGCGGGGAGGATGAGCAGTTCTTC. Protein: CASSTPPESSGEDEQFF. The full variable domain, completed using reference TRBV2 and TRBJ2-1, is EPEVTQTPSHQVTQMGQEVILRCVPISNHLYFYWYRQILGQKVEFLVSFYNNEISEKSEIFDDQFSVERPDGSNFTLKIRSTKLEDSAMYFCASSTPPESSGEDEQFFGPGTRLTVL.